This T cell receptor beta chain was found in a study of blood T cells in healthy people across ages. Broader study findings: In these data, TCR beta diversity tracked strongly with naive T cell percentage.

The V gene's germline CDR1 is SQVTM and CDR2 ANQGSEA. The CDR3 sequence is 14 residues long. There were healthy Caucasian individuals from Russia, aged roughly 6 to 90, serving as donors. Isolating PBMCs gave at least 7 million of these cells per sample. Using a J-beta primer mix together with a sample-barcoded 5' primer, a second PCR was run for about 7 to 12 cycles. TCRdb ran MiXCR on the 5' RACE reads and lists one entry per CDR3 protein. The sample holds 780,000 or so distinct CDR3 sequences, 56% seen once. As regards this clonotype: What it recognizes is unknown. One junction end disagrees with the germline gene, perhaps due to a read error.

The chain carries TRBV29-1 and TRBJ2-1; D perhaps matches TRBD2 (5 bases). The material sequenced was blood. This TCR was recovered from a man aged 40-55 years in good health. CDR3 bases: TGTAGCGTTAGACTGCCGAGCTCCTACAATGAGCAGTTCTTC. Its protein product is CSVRLPSSYNEQFF.